This entry is about one T cell receptor (beta chain). The time point: cycle 4 day 1 (C4D1), after more than five weeks of nivolumab. Each of the patients experienced relapse following autologous stem cell transplantation, and their brentuximab vedotin exposure differed. Complete response, partial response or progressive disease was recorded as best response. CDR3 size: 18 residues. Germline V gives CDR1 LGHNA, CDR2 YSLEER. J lost 6 bases, V lost 4 bases, and 20 bases had no gene match. This specimen belongs to a study of PD-1 blockade in classical Hodgkin lymphoma. Sequenced by immunoSEQ multiplex PCR; TCRdb stores in-frame clones only, minus some. The data contain more than 15,000 clones, approximately 83% of them seen just once; the ten biggest clones take up approximately 12%.

This clonotype was sampled from a human donor with classical Hodgkin lymphoma. V is TRBV4-3 and J is TRBJ1-2, with 7 bases matching TRBD1. Specimen: peripheral blood mononuclear cells (PBMCs), collected before the fourth cycle of nivolumab. CDR3 sequence reads: CASSLMRARQGGSDGYTF. CDR3 sequence (DNA): TGCGCCAGCAGCCTGATGAGGGCCAGACAGGGAGGGAGTGATGGCTACACCTTC.